A single sample gave rise to the 23 T cell receptor beta chains below, sequenced in a study of T cell changes during pregnancy in multiple sclerosis. Measured with immunoSEQ multiplex PCR; TCRdb has only the in-frame clones, and not every one. The sample lists more than 85,000 clones; around 93% were seen once. The starting material was peripheral blood, obtained before pregnancy. The receptors shown here come from a female donor with multiple sclerosis, enrolled in a pregnancy study.

The chain's CDR3 is CASSLFAFGGGANVLTF. CDR3 DNA: TGTGCCAGCAGCTTATTTGCCTTTGGAGGAGGGGCCAACGTCCTGACTTTC. This chain links TRBV11-2 with TRBJ2-6; the D gene is possibly TRBD2 (5 bases). Germline V gene lookup returns CDR1 SGHAT and CDR2 FQNNGV. Deletions cut 2 bases from V and 4 bases from J, with 15 bases between. This CDR3 is built from 17 residues.

This rearrangement joins TRBV9 to TRBJ2-1, with TRBD2 matching 10 bases. Germline V gene data show CDR1 as SGDLS and CDR2 as YYNGEE. This CDR3 comprises 15 residues. V lost 3 bases and J lost 8; bases outside the gene matches: 8. CDR3 sequence: CASSAGTSVGYEQFF. The CDR3 bases are TGTGCCAGCAGCGCGGGGACTAGCGTCGGGTATGAGCAGTTCTTC.

The rearrangement joins TRBV6-1 to TRBJ1-2; D is unclear. The CDR3 runs 12 residues. Trimming stripped 6 bases from V and 4 bases from J, with 9 bases between. CDR1 and CDR2 from the germline V gene are MNHNS and SASEGT. Written as DNA, the CDR3 is TGTGCCAGCAGCTCCACAGTCTATGGCTACACCTTC. Its protein is CASSSTVYGYTF.

The CDR3 region has the DNA TGTGCCAGCAGCTTAGCTAGCGGGTCCTCAGGGGGTGAGCAGTTCTTC. This sequence encodes CASSLASGSSGGEQFF. V gene TRBV11-2 combines with J gene TRBJ2-1, with D possibly being TRBD2 (8 bases). Looked up from germline, CDR1 is SGHAT and CDR2 is FQNNGV. The germline V and J ends were trimmed by 1 base and 9 bases, with 19 bases remaining between them. This CDR3 is 16 amino acids long.

The rearrangement joins TRBV14 to TRBJ2-7, with a possible D match to TRBD1 (6 bases). Trimming shortened V by 0 bases and J by 4 bases, and 16 bases separated the two germline ends. The CDR3 consists of 16 residues. Germline-derived CDR1 and CDR2 are SGHDN and FVKESK. The CDR3 spells CASSQDSAGAGYEQYF. CDR3 DNA: TGTGCCAGCAGCCAAGATTCCGCAGGGGCAGGGTACGAGCAGTACTTC.

The gene calls are TRBV29-1 and TRBJ1-2, with 8 bases lining up with TRBD1. The germline V gene has CDR1 SQVTM and CDR2 ANQGSEA. Losses at the gene ends were 4 bases for V and 2 bases for J; bases not matched to a gene: 21. CDR3 length: 19 amino acids. Written as DNA, the CDR3 is TGCAGCGTTGTCGGGGGAGGGCAGGGGGCTGGAAATGGGAACTATGGCTACACCTTC. Its protein is CSVVGGGQGAGNGNYGYTF.

This sequence joins TRBV28 and TRBJ1-2; D gene unclear. Germline V gene sequence: CDR1 MDHEN, CDR2 SYDVKM. V lost 4 bases and J lost 2, with 20 bases in between. The CDR3 totals 17 residues. CDR3 region: CASSSQDEGRINYGYTF. CDR3 bases: TGTGCCAGCAGTTCCCAGGACGAGGGCAGGATAAACTATGGCTACACCTTC.

This chain uses TRBV28 with TRBJ2-2; D is ambiguous. This CDR3 region has 13 residues. CDR1 and CDR2 from the germline V gene are MDHEN and SYDVKM. V dropped 6 bases and J dropped 1 base, with 6 bases sitting between them. As DNA, the CDR3 is TGTGCCAGCAGCCCACAGAACACCGGGGAGCTGTTTTTT. Translated, it gives CASSPQNTGELFF.

The chain carries TRBV28 and TRBJ1-5; 8 positions match TRBD1. CDR1 is MDHEN and CDR2 is SYDVKM in the germline V gene. The ends lost 3 bases at V and 9 bases at J; junction bases unmatched: 4. The CDR3 extends over 13 amino acids. In DNA form, the CDR3 reads TGTGCCAGCAGTTTCAGGGGGCCCCTGCCCCAGCATTTT. Protein product: CASSFRGPLPQHF.

The CDR3, as DNA: TGTGCCAGCAGCTTACTGCCTAGCGGGAGTGAGACCCAGTACTTC. It encodes CASSLLPSGSETQYF. This rearrangement joins TRBV7-3 to TRBJ2-5; TRBD2 aligns across 10 bases. The CDR3 extends over 15 amino acids. Germline trimming cut 2 bases from V and 5 bases from J; bases unmatched to any gene: 5. Germline CDR1 reads SGHTA; CDR2 reads FQGTGA.

The chain couples TRBV5-1 to TRBJ2-7, with D possibly matching TRBD2 (5 bases). The germline gives CDR1 SGHRS, CDR2 YFSETQ. This CDR3 comprises 14 residues. V lost 1 base to trimming and J lost 5 bases, with 13 bases between them. The DNA of the CDR3 is TGCGCCAGCAGCTTGAGCCCCCGCGGGCACGAGCAGTACTTC. Protein product: CASSLSPRGHEQYF.

J is TRBJ1-3 and V is TRBV19; a weak D match, TRBD1 (6 bases). V gave up 7 bases and J gave up 0 bases, with 22 bases separating them. CDR3 length equals 18 residues. Germline lookup yields CDR1 LNHDA and CDR2 SQIVND (reference sequence). The DNA for the CDR3 is TGTGCCAGTACCACCGGGGGGCTACAGGGAAACTCTGGAAACACCATATATTTT. Translation gives CASTTGGLQGNSGNTIYF. Looking up the rest from reference TRBV19 and TRBJ1-3 gives the full variable domain: DGGITQSPKYLFRKEGQNVTLSCEQNLNHDAMYWYRQDPGQGLRLIYYSQIVNDFQKGDIAEGYSVSREKKESFPLTVTSAQKNPTAFYLCASTTGGLQGNSGNTIYFGEGSWLTVV.

The chain carries TRBV5-8 and TRBJ1-5; TRBD1 matches 10 bases. The CDR3 is 15 residues long. The J segment lost 6 bases and the V segment lost 0 bases, leaving 3 bases of the junction unmatched. CDR1 and CDR2 from the germline V gene are SGHTS and YDEGEE. CDR3 nucleotide sequence: TGTGCCAGCAGCTTGGGGGACAGGGGTAGTCAGCCCCAGCATTTT. This sequence encodes CASSLGDRGSQPQHF. The full variable domain, its missing parts supplied by reference TRBV5-8 and TRBJ1-5, is EAGVTQSPTHLIKTRGQQATLRCSPISGHTSVYWYQQALGLGLQFLLWYDEGEERNRGNFPPRFSGRQFPNYSSELNVNALELEDSALYLCASSLGDRGSQPQHFGDGTRLSIL.

The CDR3 DNA reads TGTGCCAGCAGTGGACTCACCAATGAGCAGTTCTTC. This translates into CASSGLTNEQFF. The chain carries TRBV27 and TRBJ2-1; possible D gene TRBD2, 5 bases. The CDR3 loop spans 12 amino acids. The V gene lost 5 bases and the J gene lost 6 bases, with 8 bases spanning the gap. The germline CDR1 and CDR2 sequences are MNHEY and SMNVEV (reference sequence).

The chain carries TRBV27 and TRBJ2-2, with TRBD2 matching over 10 bases. Looked up from germline, CDR1 is MNHEY and CDR2 is SMNVEV (reference sequence). V gave up 4 bases and J gave up 6 bases; unmatched junction bases: 2. The CDR3 covers 14 residues. CDR3 nucleotide sequence: TGTGCCAGCAGTTACCTAGCGGGAGCCGGGGAGCTGTTTTTT. Translated: CASSYLAGAGELFF.

This rearrangement joins TRBV11-3 to TRBJ2-3, with a weak D call TRBD1 (5 bases). Trimming stripped 5 bases from V and 0 bases from J, with 12 bases between. This CDR3 is 15 amino acids long. CDR1 SGHNT and CDR2 YENEEA come from the germline V gene. The CDR3 spells CASSTDSFSTDTQYF. The CDR3 DNA is TGTGCCAGCAGCACAGACAGCTTTAGCACAGATACGCAGTATTTT.

The chain employs TRBV5-8 and TRBJ1-1; possible D gene TRBD1, 5 bases. Germline CDR1 is SGHTS and CDR2 is YDEGEE. This CDR3 contains 17 residues. Trimming left V 4 bases short and J 10 bases short, with 29 bases between. The CDR3, as DNA: TGTGCCAGCAGCAGGGAAACGGATGGAGGCGGGACGTCTCGAGCTTTCTTT. It encodes CASSRETDGGGTSRAFF.

The CDR3 region has the DNA TGTGCCAGCAGCGAGGTGGGACAGATGAACACTGAAGCTTTCTTT. Translation: CASSEVGQMNTEAFF. The gene calls are TRBV5-6 and TRBJ1-1, with 7 bases lining up with TRBD1. This CDR3 comprises 15 residues. Germline loops: CDR1 SGHDT, CDR2 YYEEEE. The ends lost 4 bases at V and 0 bases at J; junction bases unmatched: 6.

The count of this clone is one. The chain uses TRBV19 and TRBJ2-1; 8 bases are a match to TRBD1. The CDR3 runs to 16 residues. Germline CDR1 reads LNHDA; CDR2 reads SQIVND (reference sequence). Losses at the gene ends were 2 bases for V and 4 bases for J; bases not matched to a gene: 7. Here the CDR3 DNA reads TGTGCCAGTAGTATACGGGACAGGTTGTCGTACAATGAGCAGTTCTTC. Its translation: CASSIRDRLSYNEQFF. Full variable domain (rest looked up from reference TRBV19 and TRBJ2-1): DGGITQSPKYLFRKEGQNVTLSCEQNLNHDAMYWYRQDPGQGLRLIYYSQIVNDFQKGDIAEGYSVSREKKESFPLTVTSAQKNPTAFYLCASSIRDRLSYNEQFFGPGTRLTVL.

The chain has TRBV9 and TRBJ2-3, with 9 bases that match TRBD2. The CDR3 is made up of 15 amino acids. The germline gives CDR1 SGDLS, CDR2 YYNGEE. V dropped 2 bases and J dropped 4; count of bases not matched to a gene: 5. The CDR3 sequence is CASSVDSGSSDTQYF. The CDR3 DNA is TGTGCCAGCAGCGTTGATAGCGGGAGCTCAGATACGCAGTATTTT.

The V call is TRBV25-1, the J call TRBJ1-2; possible D gene TRBD1, 5 bases. Germline CDR1 reads MGHDK; CDR2 reads SYGVNS. V lost 4 bases and J 4 bases, leaving 13 bases between the germline ends. This CDR3 region has 14 residues. The CDR3 loop reads CASSGGVMIYGYTF. In DNA, the CDR3 is TGTGCCAGCAGTGGGGGGGTGATGATCTATGGCTACACCTTC.

This chain links TRBV6-5 with TRBJ2-2; weak D call: TRBD1 (5 bases). This CDR3 is 15 amino acids long. The ends were cut back, 0 bases at V and 7 bases at J, with 12 bases in the middle. Germline V gene lookup returns CDR1 MNHEY and CDR2 SVGAGI. In DNA, the CDR3 is TGTGCCAGCAGTTACTCGAATCAGGGCAACGGGGAGCTGTTTTTT. It yields the protein CASSYSNQGNGELFF.

The J gene is TRBJ2-7, the V gene TRBV19, with 9 bases matching TRBD2. The germline V gene encodes CDR1 LNHDA and CDR2 SQIVND (reference sequence). There are 15 residues in the CDR3. V gave up 5 bases and J gave up 3 bases; unmatched junction bases: 8. The CDR3 coding sequence is TGTGCCAGTAGTCTCGGTAGCGGGAGAATCTACGAGCAGTACTTC. This translates into CASSLGSGRIYEQYF.